The clone carrying this T cell receptor (beta chain) was counted between two and nine times. Its antigen is unidentified. The data originate from a study of T cell repertoires in cytomegalovirus infection. The CDR3 is made up of 17 amino acids. The junction had 9 bases not matched to a gene; V was cut back by 7 bases and J by 0 bases. In germline, CDR1 is SGHTA, CDR2 FQGNSA. TCRdb fed the reads into MiXCR, producing one record per CDR3 protein. The table shows approximately 310,000 distinct CDR3 sequences, with roughly 25% occurring only once. The sequences come from cultured PBMCs, collected from culture after CMV antigen stimulation. This receptor was taken from a human donor in good health (CMV status not recorded). Some clones in this sample may be carry-over from other donors' samples. The V gene is TRBV7-2, the J gene TRBJ2-2; TRBD2 aligns across 9 bases. Here the CDR3 reads CASTRGAGGPNTGELFF. The CDR3 DNA sequence: TGTGCCAGCACCCGAGGCGCGGGAGGGCCGAACACCGGGGAGCTGTTTTTT. The full variable domain, its missing parts supplied by reference TRBV7-2 and TRBJ2-2, is GAGVSQSPSNKVTEKGKDVELRCDPISGHTALYWYRQSLGQGLEFLIYFQGNSAPDKSGLPSDRFSAERTGGSVSTLTIQRTQQEDSAVYLCASTRGAGGPNTGELFFGEGSRLTVL.